This entry is about one T cell receptor (beta chain). Its antigen is undetermined. Use of 60 Vbeta and 13 Jbeta primers characterized the PCR. This table comes from immunoSEQ multiplex PCR, and its TCRdb copy is limited to in-frame clones, with some not included. This repertoire shows 60,000 to 65,000 clones, approximately 71% found once; its top ten account for approximately 25%. This record comes from a study of cytomegalovirus exposure and HLA in healthy donors. Study-wide background: Earlier, 150 million to 200 million T cells were analyzed, and fewer than 120 million unique TCR beta sequences were found among them. Notes on the study in general: In a later analysis, compared with equally common non-associated chains, HLA-associated beta chains were more expanded. An assumption of roughly uniform sequencing depth across donors underlay the presence/absence analyses. Researchers left out some V segments, among them TRBV6-2 and TRBV6-3, as indistinguishable.

From germline, CDR1 is MNHNS and CDR2 SASEGT. The trim removed 5 bases at V and 5 bases at J, leaving 8 bases unmatched. The CDR3 consists of 14 residues. The sample was PBMCs. The V call is TRBV6-1, the J call TRBJ1-2; TRBD1 matches 7 bases. This TCR was sampled from a man aged 50 to 60 in good health and CMV-seropositive. Written as DNA, the CDR3 is TGTGCCAGCAGTAAAGGGGGCCCACCTTATGGCTACACCTTC. The encoded protein is CASSKGGPPYGYTF.